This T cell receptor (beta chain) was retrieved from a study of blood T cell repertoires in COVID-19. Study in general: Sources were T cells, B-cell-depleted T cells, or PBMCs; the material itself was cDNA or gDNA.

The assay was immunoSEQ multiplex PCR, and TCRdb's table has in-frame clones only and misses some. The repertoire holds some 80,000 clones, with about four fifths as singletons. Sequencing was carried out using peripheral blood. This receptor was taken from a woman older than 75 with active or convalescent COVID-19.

In nucleotides, the CDR3 is TGTGCCAGCAGTTACTCGAGGGGGTCGAGTTCACCCCTCCACTTT. Encoded protein: CASSYSRGSSSPLHF. The V call is TRBV6-2 or TRBV6-3, the J call TRBJ1-6; maybe TRBD1 (6 bases). The V and J ends lost 0 bases and 9 bases respectively, with 12 bases between them. Germline V CDR1 and CDR2: MNHEY, SVGEGT. This CDR3 is 15 amino acids long.